The next 27 T cell receptor beta chains were all read from a single sample in a study of T cell repertoires in cytomegalovirus infection. TCRdb itself ran the reads through MiXCR, one entry per CDR3 protein. The sample lists fewer than 300,000 distinct CDR3 sequences; 20% to 30% were seen once. Sequencing input: PBMCs. These receptors were collected from a human donor in good health (CMV status not recorded). Some clones in this sample may be carry-over from other donors' samples.

This clonotype was seen only a few times. The J gene is TRBJ2-7, the V gene TRBV7-2; TRBD1 agrees at 7 bases. The V gene's germline CDR1 is SGHTA and CDR2 FQGNSA. With V trimmed by 3 bases and J by 3 bases, 2 bases remained unmatched. The CDR3 consists of 13 residues. CDR3 in amino acids: CASSLGQYYEQYV. CDR3 nucleotides: TGTGCCAGCAGCTTGGGACAGTACTACGAGCAGTACGTC.

There are a few counts of this clonotype. The chain is built from TRBV6-2 or TRBV6-3 and TRBJ2-1, with TRBD2 as a possible D gene (6 bases). CDR1 and CDR2 from the germline V gene are MNHEY and SVGEGT. The CDR3 has 14 amino acids. Between the trimmed V and J ends, which lost 2 bases and 3 bases, there was a span of 8 bases. The CDR3 reads CASSYGRGYNEQFF. The CDR3 DNA reads as TGTGCCAGCAGTTACGGGCGGGGCTACAATGAGCAGTTCTTC.

This clonotype showed up many times. The chain links TRBV7-2 to TRBJ2-3; the D is unclear. There are 11 residues in the CDR3. Germline assignment: CDR1 SGHTA and CDR2 FQGNSA. Deletions cut 4 bases from V and 2 bases from J, with 1 base between. CDR3 sequence: CASSYTDTQYF. The CDR3 DNA reads as TGTGCCAGCAGCTACACAGATACGCAGTATTTT.

This clonotype has just a few counts. J is TRBJ1-2 and V is TRBV19, with D perhaps TRBD1 (5 bases). The germline V gene has CDR1 LNHDA and CDR2 SQIVND (reference sequence). The V end lost 9 bases, the J end lost 8 bases, and 19 bases lay between the germline ends. The CDR3 length is 13 residues. The DNA for the CDR3 is TGTGCCAGGGGGCGGCGGACCTCTACCGGCTACACCTTC. It translates to CARGRRTSTGYTF.

Only a few counts were recorded for this clonotype. This chain joins TRBV30 and TRBJ2-4, with a weak D call TRBD1 (6 bases). V lost 2 bases and J lost 6, with 23 bases in between. CDR1 GTSNPN and CDR2 SVGIG come from the germline V gene (reference sequence). The CDR3 has 17 amino acids. The CDR3 protein is CAWSRPLPTGPLNIQYF. The CDR3 nucleotides are TGTGCCTGGAGTAGGCCCCTCCCAACAGGGCCCCTAAACATTCAGTACTTC.

This chain connects TRBV24-1 to TRBJ1-5; weak D call: TRBD1 (6 bases). Germline CDR1 is KGHDR and CDR2 is SFDVKD. The ends were cut back, 3 bases at V and 7 bases at J, with 12 bases in the middle. This CDR3 region has 14 residues. The CDR3 protein is CATSDLSGAQPQHF. The CDR3 nucleotides are TGTGCCACCAGTGATCTCTCGGGGGCCCAGCCCCAGCATTTT.

V is TRBV10-3 and J is TRBJ2-3; D might be TRBD1 (8 bases). Germline V gene sequence: CDR1 ENHRY, CDR2 SYGVKD. The V end lost 10 bases, the J end lost 3 bases, and 14 bases lay between the germline ends. CDR3 length: 13 residues. The CDR3 protein is CATTGGVTDTQYF. The CDR3 nucleotides are TGTGCCACCACAGGGGGGGTGACAGATACGCAGTATTTT.

Turning to this clonotype: The junction departs from the called germline gene at one end, perhaps through a read error. The chain couples TRBV7-7 to TRBJ2-5, with 8 bases aligning to TRBD1. The CDR3 extends over 15 amino acids. Germline assignment: CDR1 SSHAT and CDR2 FNYEAQ (reference sequence). The CDR3 here is CASSLGRQGSETQYF. Written as DNA, the CDR3 is TGTGCTAGCAGCTTAGGCCGACAGGGGTCAGAGACCCAGTACTTC.

The chain recombines TRBV7-9 with TRBJ2-3; D may be TRBD1 (5 bases). The CDR3 consists of 16 residues. Trimming pared 5 bases from V and 4 bases from J, leaving 19 bases between. The germline V gene has CDR1 SEHNR and CDR2 FQNEAQ (reference sequence). This CDR3 reads CASSPKGSMRSDTQYF. CDR3 DNA sequence: TGTGCCAGCAGCCCCAAGGGGTCCATGAGGTCAGATACGCAGTATTTT.

The chain couples TRBV20-1 to TRBJ2-7; D possibly corresponds to TRBD1 (5 bases). Trimming took 3 bases from V and 7 from J, leaving 16 bases between them. Germline V gene lookup returns CDR1 DFQATT and CDR2 SNEGSKA (reference sequence). This CDR3 has 13 amino acids. CDR3 bases: TGCAGTGCTAGCAGGGTTGCTCTCCGGGAGCAGTACTTC. Translating gives CSASRVALREQYF.

The chain combines TRBV6-2 or TRBV6-3 with TRBJ1-1, with a weak D call TRBD1 (6 bases). The CDR3 is made up of 14 amino acids. Trimming cost V 6 bases and J 4 bases, with 15 bases left between them. Germline V gives CDR1 MNHEY, CDR2 SVGEGT. The CDR3 here is CASRPTGLSTEAFF. DNA of the CDR3: TGTGCCAGCAGACCCACAGGGTTAAGCACTGAAGCTTTCTTT.

Only a few counts were recorded for this clonotype. This chain joins TRBV27 and TRBJ2-1; D unresolved. The CDR3 runs 13 residues. Germline CDR1 MNHEY, CDR2 SMNVEV (reference sequence). Between the trimmed V and J ends, which lost 10 bases and 5 bases, there was a span of 15 bases. The CDR3: CATERLENNEQFF. CDR3 in DNA: TGTGCCACCGAGCGCCTAGAGAACAATGAGCAGTTCTTC.

This clonotype has a handful of counts. The rearrangement links TRBV6-1 to TRBJ2-1, with D tentatively TRBD1 (6 bases). In germline, CDR1 is MNHNS, CDR2 SASEGT. CDR3 length: 12 amino acids. Trimming took 8 bases from V and 1 from J, leaving 6 bases between them. CDR3 DNA sequence: TGTGCCAGCGGGACATCCTACAATGAGCAGTTCTTC. Translated, it gives CASGTSYNEQFF.

This clonotype was counted between two and nine times. This chain links TRBV24-1 with TRBJ2-4, with TRBD1 identical over 11 bases. Trimming at V came to 4 bases and at J to 0 bases, leaving 19 bases not matched to a gene. Germline V CDR1 and CDR2: KGHDR, SFDVKD. The CDR3 is 22 amino acids. This CDR3 reads CATSEWTGGVGGVVLAKNIQYF. The DNA of the CDR3 is TGTGCCACCAGTGAATGGACAGGGGGCGTGGGGGGGGTGGTTTTAGCCAAAAACATTCAGTACTTC.

This clonotype showed up just a few times. The J gene is TRBJ1-3, the V gene TRBV7-8, with a weak D call TRBD1 (5 bases). V was cut by 5 bases and J by 0 bases, with 17 bases left in between. Germline loops: CDR1 SGHVS, CDR2 FQNEAQ. This CDR3 spans 17 amino acids. CDR3 residues: CASSPGGGRDSGNTIYF. The CDR3 coding sequence is TGTGCCAGCAGCCCGGGGGGGGGACGAGACTCTGGAAACACCATATATTTT.

There are many counts of this clonotype. The V and J genes are TRBV7-2 and TRBJ2-1; 8 bases are shared with TRBD2. Germline V gene sequence: CDR1 SGHTA, CDR2 FQGNSA. This CDR3 is 14 amino acids long. With 6 bases clipped from V and 8 bases from J, the junction kept 9 bases outside the gene matches. The CDR3 sequence: CASSLSGGPHEQFF. In DNA form, the CDR3 reads TGTGCCAGCAGTCTATCGGGAGGGCCGCATGAGCAGTTCTTC.

This clonotype was picked up one time. Since a much larger clone is just one base distant, this may be a read error. V gene TRBV7-2 combines with J gene TRBJ2-7; D might be TRBD1 or TRBD2, each matching 5 bases. Trimming cost V 5 bases and J 1 base, with 9 bases left between them. The CDR3 has 13 residues. Germline loops: CDR1 SGHTA, CDR2 FQGNSA. This CDR3 is CASSKGRSYEQYF. CDR3 DNA sequence: TGTGCCAGCAGCAAGGGACGGTCCTACGAGCAGTACTTC.

A word on this clonotype: Given a much more abundant clone one base away, this may be a read error. This chain uses TRBV12-3 or TRBV12-4 with TRBJ2-1; no clear D. This CDR3 has 18 amino acids. V lost 6 bases and J lost 3, with 24 bases in between. CDR3 bases: TGTGCCAGCAGAATACAACGTAGTTCAAGAGAGGACTACAATGAGCAGTTCTTC. This translates into CASRIQRSSREDYNEQFF.

This clonotype was counted at least ten times. The chain is built from TRBV2 and TRBJ2-5; tentative D call: TRBD2 (5 bases). V lost 3 bases and J lost 3, with 8 bases in between. The germline V gene encodes CDR1 SNHLY and CDR2 FYNNEI. CDR3 length equals 13 residues. The chain's CDR3 is CASSETREETQYF. The CDR3 DNA is TGTGCCAGCAGTGAGACGCGGGAAGAGACCCAGTACTTC.

This clonotype turned up a few times. V gene TRBV4-3 combines with J gene TRBJ2-3; D possibly corresponds to TRBD2 (6 bases). This CDR3 is built from 18 residues. CDR1 and CDR2 from the germline V gene are LGHNA and YSLEER. Trimming took off 0 bases at V and 0 bases at J, with 16 bases between the two ends. CDR3 bases: TGCGCCAGCAGCCAAGATTCGCTTACCGGAGGGAGCACAGATACGCAGTATTTT. Translating gives CASSQDSLTGGSTDTQYF.

The chain recombines TRBV7-6 with TRBJ1-6; the D gene is possibly TRBD1 (6 bases). With 1 base removed from V and 9 bases from J, the gap between germline ends came to 10 bases. CDR3 length: 14 amino acids. Germline loops: CDR1 SGHVS, CDR2 FNYEAQ. CDR3 region: CASSLGRGGSPLHF. As DNA, the CDR3 is TGTGCCAGCAGCTTAGGGAGAGGGGGTTCACCCCTCCACTTT.

The genes are TRBV29-1 and TRBJ1-1, with D possibly TRBD1 on 5 matching bases. The V end was cut by 4 bases, the J end by 2 bases, with 17 bases between. The CDR3 spans 15 residues. Per germline, CDR1 SQVTM and CDR2 ANQGSEA. CDR3 in amino acids: CSVVGRGGVNTEAFF. CDR3 coding DNA: TGCAGCGTTGTGGGTCGGGGGGGAGTTAACACTGAAGCTTTCTTT.

The chain links TRBV19 to TRBJ2-1; TRBD2 matches 8 bases. This CDR3 has 16 residues. V shed 2 bases, J shed 7 bases, and the junction held 10 bases outside the gene matches. Germline CDR1 reads LNHDA; CDR2 reads SQIVND (reference sequence). CDR3 in DNA: TGTGCCAGTAGTATATCTGGCGGGAGGCTAGGTAATGAGCAGTTCTTC. Amino acid sequence: CASSISGGRLGNEQFF. The variable domain in full, completed from reference TRBV19 and TRBJ2-1, reads DGGITQSPKYLFRKEGQNVTLSCEQNLNHDAMYWYRQDPGQGLRLIYYSQIVNDFQKGDIAEGYSVSREKKESFPLTVTSAQKNPTAFYLCASSISGGRLGNEQFFGPGTRLTVL.

Ten or more counts support this clonotype. Possible read error: a much larger clone is one base away. This rearrangement joins TRBV7-6 to TRBJ1-1; D remains unclear. The CDR3 length is 13 residues. Germline loops: CDR1 SGHVS, CDR2 FNYEAQ. Trimming removed 2 bases at V and 1 base at J, with 5 bases between. The CDR3 loop reads CASSLSRNTEAFF. The CDR3, as DNA: TGTGCCAGCAGCTTAAGCCGGAACACTGAAGCTTTCTTT.

This clonotype was counted a few times. The rearrangement joins TRBV11-2 to TRBJ2-3, with unresolved D. The germline V and J ends were trimmed by 2 bases and 4 bases, with 7 bases remaining between them. This CDR3 is built from 13 residues. Germline V CDR1 and CDR2: SGHAT, FQNNGV. CDR3 nucleotides: TGTGCCAGCAGCTTAATGGCCGCAGATACGCAGTATTTT. Amino acids: CASSLMAADTQYF. Using reference TRBV11-2 and TRBJ2-3 for the parts outside the CDR3, the full variable domain is EAGVAQSPRYKIIEKRQSVAFWCNPISGHATLYWYQQILGQGPKLLIQFQNNGVVDDSQLPKDRFSAERLKGVDSTLKIQPAKLEDSAVYLCASSLMAADTQYFGPGTRLTVL.

The V call is TRBV4-1, the J call TRBJ2-1; 9 bases align to TRBD1. Germline CDR1 and CDR2: MGHRA and YSYEKL. Losses at the gene ends were 1 base for V and 0 bases for J; bases not matched to a gene: 4. CDR3 length: 17 residues. CDR3 protein: CASSQVTGGGSYNEQFF. In nucleotides, the CDR3 is TGCGCCAGCAGCCAAGTTACAGGGGGCGGCTCCTACAATGAGCAGTTCTTC.

This clonotype has ten or more counts. The V call is TRBV7-2, the J call TRBJ1-4; D is unclear. The CDR3 is 12 amino acids. V was trimmed by 1 base and J by 8 bases, leaving 5 bases between them. CDR1 and CDR2 from the germline V gene are SGHTA and FQGNSA. The CDR3 DNA reads as TGTGCCAGCAGCTTAGGGAAGGAAAAACTGTTTTTT. It encodes CASSLGKEKLFF.